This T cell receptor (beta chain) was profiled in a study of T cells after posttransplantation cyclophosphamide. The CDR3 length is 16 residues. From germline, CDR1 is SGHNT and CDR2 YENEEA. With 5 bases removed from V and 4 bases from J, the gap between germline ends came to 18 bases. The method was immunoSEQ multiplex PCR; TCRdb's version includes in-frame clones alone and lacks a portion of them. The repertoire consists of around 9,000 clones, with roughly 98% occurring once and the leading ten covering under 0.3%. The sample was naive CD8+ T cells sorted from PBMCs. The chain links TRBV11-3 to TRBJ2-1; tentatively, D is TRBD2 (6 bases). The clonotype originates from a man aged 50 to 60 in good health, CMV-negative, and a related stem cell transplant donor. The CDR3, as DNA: TGTGCCAGCAGCCCTGGTATAAGCGGGCCGTACAATGAGCAGTTCTTC. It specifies CASSPGISGPYNEQFF.